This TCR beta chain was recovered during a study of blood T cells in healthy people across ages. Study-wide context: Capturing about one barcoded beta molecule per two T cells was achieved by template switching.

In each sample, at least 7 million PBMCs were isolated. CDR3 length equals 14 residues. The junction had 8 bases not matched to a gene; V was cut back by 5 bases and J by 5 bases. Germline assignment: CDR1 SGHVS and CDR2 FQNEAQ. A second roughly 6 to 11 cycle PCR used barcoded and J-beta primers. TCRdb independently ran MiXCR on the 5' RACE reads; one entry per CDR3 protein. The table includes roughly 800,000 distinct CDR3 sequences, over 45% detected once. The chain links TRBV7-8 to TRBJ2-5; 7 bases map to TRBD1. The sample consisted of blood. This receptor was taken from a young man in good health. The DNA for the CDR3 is TGTGCCAGCAGCAAAACGACAGGGTTGGAGACCCAGTACTTC. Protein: CASSKTTGLETQYF.